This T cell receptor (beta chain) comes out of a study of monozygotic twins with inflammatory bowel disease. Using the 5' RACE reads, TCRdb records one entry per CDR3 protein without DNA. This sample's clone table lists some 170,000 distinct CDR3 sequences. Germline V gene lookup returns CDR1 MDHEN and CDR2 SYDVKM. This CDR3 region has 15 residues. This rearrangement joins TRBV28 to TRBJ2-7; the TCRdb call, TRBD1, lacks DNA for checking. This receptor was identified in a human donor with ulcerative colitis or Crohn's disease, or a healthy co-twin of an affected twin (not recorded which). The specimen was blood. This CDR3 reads CASRRTGESSYEQYF.